Listed below are T cell receptor beta chains from one sample, sequenced in a study of T cell repertoires in cytomegalovirus infection. From the reads, TCRdb called clonotypes with MiXCR, one entry per CDR3 protein. The repertoire includes under 300,000 distinct CDR3 sequences, about a sixth of them detected once, and around half sits in the top ten. Sequenced: CD8+ T cells from PBMCs. The receptors shown here come from a human donor in good health (CMV status not recorded). Some clones in this sample may be carry-over from other donors' samples. CDR3s include the opening cysteine and the closing phenylalanine or tryptophan. Expanded clones are given a class, and other clones once, few, many or no size at all.

>TRBJ2-1|TRBV13|few
CASSQSSSAYNEQFF
>TRBJ2-3|TRBV11-2|many
CASSERADTQYF
>TRBJ2-6|TRBV13|.
CASSQGTASGANVLTF
>TRBJ1-1|TRBV4-1|.
CASSPSADVAFF
>TRBJ2-1|TRBV7-8|.
CASSPSAGYSYKEQFF
>TRBJ1-2|TRBV2|.
CASSEGAGGNYGYTF
>TRBJ1-1|TRBV5-6|.
CASNDLGGHRNTEAFF
>TRBJ2-5|TRBV7-6|many
CASSLVEGPTGETQYF
>TRBJ1-2|TRBV7-9|.
CASSLTGGGGYGYTF
>TRBJ2-7|TRBV7-9|few
CASSLELAYEQYF
>TRBJ2-2|TRBV6-2/TRBV6-3|many
CASSYSARTAAGELFF
>TRBJ1-1|TRBV4-3|few
CASSQGRQIFTEAFF
>TRBJ1-5|TRBV4-3|many
CASSQDWGEGNQPQHF
>TRBJ1-3|TRBV20-1|many
CSAFVDRPYTIYF
>TRBJ1-5|TRBV28|many
CASSYLTYNQPQHF
>TRBJ2-2|TRBV29-1|few
CSARRGTGELFF
>TRBJ2-2|TRBV29-1|few
CSVEDPTTRVGTGELFF
>TRBJ2-3|TRBV10-3|many
CAISGWGLAGDADTQYF
>TRBJ2-3|TRBV6-2/TRBV6-3|.
CASSPPDARWVADTQYF
>TRBJ1-6|TRBV11-2|many
CASSPGQDNSPLHF
>TRBJ2-7|TRBV7-8|many
CASSFGQEGYEQYF
>TRBJ2-5|TRBV7-2|many
CASSLTPGTGGTQETQYF
>TRBJ1-5|TRBV4-1|.
CASSQGPAGQPQHF
>TRBJ2-1|TRBV4-3|once
CASSQENSGGANNEQFF
>TRBJ2-1|TRBV2|few
CAKGANEQFF
>TRBJ1-1|TRBV14|many
CASSQEGLKAFF
>TRBJ2-3|TRBV2|.
CASIPRPYTDTQYF
>TRBJ1-3|TRBV7-6|many
CASSLASGQASTIYF
>TRBJ1-2|TRBV4-1|.
CASSQVGPADRVHGYTF
>TRBJ2-7|TRBV20-1|.
CSAPLGPYEQYF
>TRBJ2-2|TRBV9|.
CASSGDPGTGELFF
>TRBJ2-2|TRBV12-3/TRBV12-4|many
CASSPMNTGELFF
>TRBJ2-2|TRBV6-6|.
CASSSVLTANTGELFF
>TRBJ2-1|TRBV7-9|.
CASSFGLGAGATYNEQFF
>TRBJ1-3|TRBV7-9|.
CASHSGDTIYF
>TRBJ2-3|TRBV13|many
CASSPGLAGGPNTQYF
>TRBJ1-1|TRBV20-1|.
CSARDNRVPTEAFF
>TRBJ2-7|TRBV4-3|many
CASSQEQDRGYEQYF
>TRBJ1-6|TRBV7-9|.
CAIEGQSSSSPLHF
>TRBJ2-1|TRBV7-3|many
CASSSTEIYEQFF
>TRBJ1-2|TRBV20-1|.
CSASSVVSYGYTF
>TRBJ1-4|TRBV6-5|many
CASSYDQNEKLFF
>TRBJ2-2|TRBV27|.
CASKAQGTTGELFF
>TRBJ2-2|TRBV6-5|.
CASSLAFSGGNTGELFF
>TRBJ2-2|TRBV7-8|many
CASSPRTGSNTGELFF
>TRBJ1-5|TRBV7-8|many
CASSSATRQGNQPQHF
>TRBJ1-5|TRBV12-3/TRBV12-4|few
CASSFYSLGINQPQHF
>TRBJ2-7|TRBV19|few
CASSIGSRGFLYEQYF
>TRBJ2-7|TRBV28|.
CASSIISTGGGFYEQYF
>TRBJ1-1|TRBV7-8|many
CASSLAQDRGFTEAFF
>TRBJ2-1|TRBV28|.
CASSLPLRGRDRLYNEQFF
>TRBJ2-7|TRBV12-3/TRBV12-4|many
CASSLSQGQKFYEQYF
>TRBJ1-2|TRBV9|few
CASSGRNYGYTF
>TRBJ2-1|TRBV5-8|.
CASSFDLGGSYNEQFF